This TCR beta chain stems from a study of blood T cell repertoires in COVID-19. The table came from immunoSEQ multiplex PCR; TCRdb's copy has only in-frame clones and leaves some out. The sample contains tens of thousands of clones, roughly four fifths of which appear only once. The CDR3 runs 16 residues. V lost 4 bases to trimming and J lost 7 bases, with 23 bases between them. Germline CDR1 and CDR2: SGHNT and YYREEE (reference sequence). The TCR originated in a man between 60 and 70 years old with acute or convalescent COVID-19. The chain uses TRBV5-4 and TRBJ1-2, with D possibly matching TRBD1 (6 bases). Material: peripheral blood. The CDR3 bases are TGTGCCAGCAGCCCCCCTGGCTGGGGGCTGGAGTCTGGCTACACCTTC. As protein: CASSPPGWGLESGYTF.